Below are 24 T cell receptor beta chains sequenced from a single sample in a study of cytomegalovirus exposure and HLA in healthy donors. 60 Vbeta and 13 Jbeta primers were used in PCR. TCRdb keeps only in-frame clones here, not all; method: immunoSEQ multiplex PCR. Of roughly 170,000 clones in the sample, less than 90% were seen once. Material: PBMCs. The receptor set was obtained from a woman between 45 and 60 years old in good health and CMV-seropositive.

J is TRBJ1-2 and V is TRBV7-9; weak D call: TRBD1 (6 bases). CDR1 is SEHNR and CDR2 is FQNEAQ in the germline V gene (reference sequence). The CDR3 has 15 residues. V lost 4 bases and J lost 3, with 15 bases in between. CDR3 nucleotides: TGTGCCAGCAGCTCCACTAGGGGGATGGACTATGGCTACACCTTC. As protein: CASSSTRGMDYGYTF.

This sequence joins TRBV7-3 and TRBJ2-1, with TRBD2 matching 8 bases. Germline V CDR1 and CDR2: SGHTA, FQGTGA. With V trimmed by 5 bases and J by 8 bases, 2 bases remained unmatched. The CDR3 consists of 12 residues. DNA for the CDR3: TGTGCCAGCAGCCCTAGCGGGCATGAGCAGTTCTTC. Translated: CASSPSGHEQFF.

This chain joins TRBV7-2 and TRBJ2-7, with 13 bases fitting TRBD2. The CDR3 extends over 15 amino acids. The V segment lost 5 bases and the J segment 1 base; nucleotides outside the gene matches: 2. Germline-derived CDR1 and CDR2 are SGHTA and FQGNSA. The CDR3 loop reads CASSRTSGGSYEQYF. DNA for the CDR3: TGTGCCAGCAGCCGGACTAGCGGGGGTTCCTACGAGCAGTACTTC.

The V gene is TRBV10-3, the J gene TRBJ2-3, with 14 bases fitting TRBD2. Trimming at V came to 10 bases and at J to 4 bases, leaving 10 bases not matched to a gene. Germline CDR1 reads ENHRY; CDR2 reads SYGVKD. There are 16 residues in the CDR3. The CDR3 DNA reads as TGTGCCAGCATGGGTACGGGACTAGCGGGGGCAGATACGCAGTATTTT. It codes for CASMGTGLAGADTQYF.

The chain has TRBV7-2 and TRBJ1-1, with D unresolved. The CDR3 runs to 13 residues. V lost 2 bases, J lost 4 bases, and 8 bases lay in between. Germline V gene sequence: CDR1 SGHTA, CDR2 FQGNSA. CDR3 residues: CASSLNAGTEAFF. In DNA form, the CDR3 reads TGTGCCAGCAGCTTAAATGCAGGCACTGAAGCTTTCTTT.

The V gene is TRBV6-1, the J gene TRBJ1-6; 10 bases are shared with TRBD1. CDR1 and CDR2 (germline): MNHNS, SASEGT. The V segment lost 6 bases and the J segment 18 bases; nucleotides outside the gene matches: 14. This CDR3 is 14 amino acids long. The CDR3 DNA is TGTGCCAGCAGGCCCGGGACAGGGGCCGTGGTATCCCACTTT. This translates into CASRPGTGAVVSHF.

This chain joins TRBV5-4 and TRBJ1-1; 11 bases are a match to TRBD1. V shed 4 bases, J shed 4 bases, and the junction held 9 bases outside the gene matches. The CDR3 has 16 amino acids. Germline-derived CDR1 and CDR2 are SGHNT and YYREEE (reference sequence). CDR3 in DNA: TGTGCCAGCAGCCCGAGCGGACAGGGGGCTAGCACTGAAGCTTTCTTT. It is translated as CASSPSGQGASTEAFF.

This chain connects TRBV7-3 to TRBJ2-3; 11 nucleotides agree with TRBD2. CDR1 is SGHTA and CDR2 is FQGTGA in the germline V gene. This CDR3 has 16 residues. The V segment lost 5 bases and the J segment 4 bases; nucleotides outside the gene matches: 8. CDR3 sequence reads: CASSQTSGRESDTQYF. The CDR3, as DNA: TGTGCCAGCAGCCAAACTAGCGGGAGAGAGTCAGATACGCAGTATTTT.

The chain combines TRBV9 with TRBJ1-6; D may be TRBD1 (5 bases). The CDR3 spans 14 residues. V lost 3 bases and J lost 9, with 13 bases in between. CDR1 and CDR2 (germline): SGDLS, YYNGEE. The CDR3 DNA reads TGTGCCAGCAGCGCAGCTGGAGGGGCTTCACCCCTCCACTTT. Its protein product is CASSAAGGASPLHF.

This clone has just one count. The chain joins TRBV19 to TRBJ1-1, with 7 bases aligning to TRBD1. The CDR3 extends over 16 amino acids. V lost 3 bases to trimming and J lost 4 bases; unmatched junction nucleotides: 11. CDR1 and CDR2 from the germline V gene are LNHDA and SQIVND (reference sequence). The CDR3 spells CASSISYNRGGTEAFF. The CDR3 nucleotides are TGTGCCAGTAGTATCTCGTATAACAGGGGAGGCACTGAAGCTTTCTTT.

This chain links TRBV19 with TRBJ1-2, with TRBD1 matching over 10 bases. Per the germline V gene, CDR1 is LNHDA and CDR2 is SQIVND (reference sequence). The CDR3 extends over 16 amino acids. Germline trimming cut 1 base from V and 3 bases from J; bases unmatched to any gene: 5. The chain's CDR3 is CASSIGQGAKDYGYTF. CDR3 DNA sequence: TGTGCCAGTAGTATAGGACAGGGGGCGAAGGACTATGGCTACACCTTC.

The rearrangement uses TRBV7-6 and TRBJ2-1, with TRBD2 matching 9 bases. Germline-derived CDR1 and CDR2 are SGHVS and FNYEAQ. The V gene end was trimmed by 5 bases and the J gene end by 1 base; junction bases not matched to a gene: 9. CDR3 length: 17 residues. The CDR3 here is CASSRLSGSRSYNEQFF. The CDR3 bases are TGTGCCAGCAGCAGACTTAGCGGGAGTAGGTCCTACAATGAGCAGTTCTTC.

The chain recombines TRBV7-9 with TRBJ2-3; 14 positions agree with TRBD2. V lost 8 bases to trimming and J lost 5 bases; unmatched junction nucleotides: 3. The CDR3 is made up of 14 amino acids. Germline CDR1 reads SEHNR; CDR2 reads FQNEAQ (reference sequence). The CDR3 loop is CASGGLAGVDTQYF. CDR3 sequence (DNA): TGTGCCAGCGGGGGACTAGCGGGAGTAGATACGCAGTATTTT.

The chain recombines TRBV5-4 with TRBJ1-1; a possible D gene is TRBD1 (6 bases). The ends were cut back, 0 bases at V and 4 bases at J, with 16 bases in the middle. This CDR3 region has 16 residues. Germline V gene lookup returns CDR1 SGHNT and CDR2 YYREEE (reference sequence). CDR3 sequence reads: CASSLGGRPGSTEAFF. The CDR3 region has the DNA TGTGCCAGCAGCTTGGGGGGGCGTCCAGGGAGCACTGAAGCTTTCTTT. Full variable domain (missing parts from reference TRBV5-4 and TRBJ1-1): ETGVTQSPTHLIKTRGQQVTLRCSSQSGHNTVSWYQQALGQGPQFIFQYYREEENGRGNFPPRFSGLQFPNYSSELNVNALELDDSALYLCASSLGGRPGSTEAFFGQGTRLTVV.

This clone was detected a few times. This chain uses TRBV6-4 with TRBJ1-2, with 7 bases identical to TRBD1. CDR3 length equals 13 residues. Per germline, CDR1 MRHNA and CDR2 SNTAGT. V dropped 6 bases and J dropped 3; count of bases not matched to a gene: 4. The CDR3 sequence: CASRPDRDYGYTF. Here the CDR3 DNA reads TGTGCCAGCAGACCCGACAGGGACTATGGCTACACCTTC.

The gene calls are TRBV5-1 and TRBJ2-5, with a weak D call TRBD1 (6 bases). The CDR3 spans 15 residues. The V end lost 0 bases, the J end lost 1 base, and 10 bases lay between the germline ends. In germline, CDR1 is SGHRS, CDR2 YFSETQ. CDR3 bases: TGCGCCAGCAGCTTGGCACAGGGAATCCAAGAGACCCAGTACTTC. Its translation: CASSLAQGIQETQYF.

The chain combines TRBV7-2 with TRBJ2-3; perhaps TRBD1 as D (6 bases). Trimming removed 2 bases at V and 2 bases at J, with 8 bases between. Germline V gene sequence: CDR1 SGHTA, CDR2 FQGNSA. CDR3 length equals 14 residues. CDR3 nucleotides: TGTGCCAGCAGCTTACAGGGGATCACAGATACGCAGTATTTT. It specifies CASSLQGITDTQYF.

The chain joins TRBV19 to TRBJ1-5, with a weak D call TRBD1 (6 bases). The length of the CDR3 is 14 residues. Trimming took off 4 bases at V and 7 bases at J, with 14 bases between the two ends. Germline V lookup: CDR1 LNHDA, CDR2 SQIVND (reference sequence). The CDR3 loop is CASSNRDIGQPQHF. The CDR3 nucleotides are TGTGCCAGTAGTAACCGGGACATTGGGCAGCCCCAGCATTTT.

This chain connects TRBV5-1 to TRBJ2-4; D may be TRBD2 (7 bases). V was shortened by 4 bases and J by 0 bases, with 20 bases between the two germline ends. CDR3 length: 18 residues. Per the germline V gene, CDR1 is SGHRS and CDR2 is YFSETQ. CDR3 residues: CASSPRSGTTLAKNIQYF. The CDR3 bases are TGCGCCAGCAGCCCCAGGAGCGGGACAACCTTAGCCAAAAACATTCAGTACTTC.

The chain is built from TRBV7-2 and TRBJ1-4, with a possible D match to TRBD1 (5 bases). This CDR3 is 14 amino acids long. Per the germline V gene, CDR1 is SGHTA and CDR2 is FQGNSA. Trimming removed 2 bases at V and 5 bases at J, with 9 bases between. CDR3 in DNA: TGTGCCAGCAGCTTAATGGGGGGGAATGAAAAACTGTTTTTT. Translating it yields CASSLMGGNEKLFF.

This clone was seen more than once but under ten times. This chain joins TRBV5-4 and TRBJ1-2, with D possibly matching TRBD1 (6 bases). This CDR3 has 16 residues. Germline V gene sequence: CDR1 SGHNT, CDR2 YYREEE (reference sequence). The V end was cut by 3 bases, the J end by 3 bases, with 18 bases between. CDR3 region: CASSSPQHTGYYGYTF. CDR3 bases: TGTGCCAGCAGCTCCCCGCAACATACAGGGTACTATGGCTACACCTTC.

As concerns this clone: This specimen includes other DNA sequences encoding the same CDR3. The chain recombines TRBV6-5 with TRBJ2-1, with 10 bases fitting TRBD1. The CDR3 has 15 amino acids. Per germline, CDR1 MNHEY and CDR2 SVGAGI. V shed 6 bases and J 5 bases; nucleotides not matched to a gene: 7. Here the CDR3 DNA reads TGTGCCAGCAGGAACCGGGACAGGGGAAACAATGAGCAGTTCTTC. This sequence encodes CASRNRDRGNNEQFF.

The CDR3 spells CAISRDTSTEAFF. CDR3 bases: TGTGCCATCAGCAGAGACACTAGCACTGAAGCTTTCTTT. The V call is TRBV10-3, the J call TRBJ1-1; D remains ambiguous. Germline loops: CDR1 ENHRY, CDR2 SYGVKD. V was trimmed by 6 bases and J by 4 bases, leaving 12 bases between them. The CDR3 covers 13 residues.

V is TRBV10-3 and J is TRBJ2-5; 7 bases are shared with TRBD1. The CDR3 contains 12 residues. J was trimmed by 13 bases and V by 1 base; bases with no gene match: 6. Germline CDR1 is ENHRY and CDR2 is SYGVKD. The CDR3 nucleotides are TGTGCCATCAGTGAGTTGGGACAGCGATTGTACTTC. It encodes CAISELGQRLYF.